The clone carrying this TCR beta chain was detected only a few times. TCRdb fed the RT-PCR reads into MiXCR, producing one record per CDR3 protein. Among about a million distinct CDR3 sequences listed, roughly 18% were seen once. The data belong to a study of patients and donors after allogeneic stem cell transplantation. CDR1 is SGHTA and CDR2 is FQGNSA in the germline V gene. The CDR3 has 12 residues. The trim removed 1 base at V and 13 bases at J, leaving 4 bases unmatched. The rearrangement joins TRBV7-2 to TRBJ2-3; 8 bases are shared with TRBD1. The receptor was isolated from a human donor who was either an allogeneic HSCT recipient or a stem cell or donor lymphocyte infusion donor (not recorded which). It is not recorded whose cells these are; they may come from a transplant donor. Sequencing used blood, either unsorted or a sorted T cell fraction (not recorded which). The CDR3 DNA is TGTGCCAGCAGCTTAGACAGGGGGTGGAAGTATTTT. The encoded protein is CASSLDRGWKYF.